The 19 T cell receptor beta chains given below trace back to one sample, sequenced in a study of blood T cell repertoires in COVID-19. Measured with immunoSEQ multiplex PCR; TCRdb has only the in-frame clones, and not every one. The sample includes hundreds of thousands of clones, about 93% of them seen just once. The specimen was peripheral blood. The origin of the receptors is a woman aged 18 to 35 who had recovered from COVID-19.

This rearrangement joins TRBV4-3 to TRBJ1-2; D remains unclear. V was clipped by 0 bases and J by 4 bases, with 9 bases between them. The V gene's germline CDR1 is LGHNA and CDR2 YSLEER. The length of the CDR3 is 14 residues. In nucleotides, the CDR3 is TGCGCCAGCAGCCAAGATCTTACGGGCTATGGCTACACCTTC. Protein: CASSQDLTGYGYTF.

The chain has TRBV7-2 and TRBJ1-1; TRBD1 might be the D (5 bases). Germline loops: CDR1 SGHTA, CDR2 FQGNSA. The CDR3 is made up of 15 amino acids. V dropped 6 bases and J dropped 3 bases, with 17 bases sitting between them. CDR3 coding DNA: TGTGCCAGCAGTCGACGGGGGAGTTTTTACACTGAAGCTTTCTTT. Translation: CASSRRGSFYTEAFF.

The V call is TRBV5-6, the J call TRBJ1-2; TRBD1 is a possible D gene (5 bases). From germline, CDR1 is SGHDT and CDR2 YYEEEE. There are 15 residues in the CDR3. V lost 0 bases to trimming and J lost 3 bases, with 12 bases between them. The CDR3 region has the DNA TGTGCCAGCAGCTTGGTTTGGGGGACTGACTATGGCTACACCTTC. Protein sequence: CASSLVWGTDYGYTF.

This clone was counted once. CDR3 sequence: CASSLVRWEKTQYF. CDR3 DNA: TGTGCCAGCAGCTTAGTACGCTGGGAGAAGACCCAGTACTTC. The chain has TRBV7-8 and TRBJ2-5; weak D call: TRBD2 (5 bases). V was pared by 1 base and J by 6 bases, with 12 bases between. Germline V lookup: CDR1 SGHVS, CDR2 FQNEAQ. The CDR3 runs to 14 residues.

The V call is TRBV29-1, the J call TRBJ1-1; tentative D call: TRBD1 (5 bases). The germline V and J ends were trimmed by 6 bases and 1 base, with 12 bases remaining between them. The CDR3 runs 13 residues. Per the germline V gene, CDR1 is SQVTM and CDR2 is ANQGSEA. CDR3 bases: TGCAGCGTAACGGGGGATGGGAACACTGAAGCTTTCTTT. Translation: CSVTGDGNTEAFF. Filled out from reference TRBV29-1 and TRBJ1-1, the complete variable domain reads SAVISQKPSRDICQRGTSLTIQCQVDSQVTMMFWYRQQPGQSLTLIATANQGSEATYESGFVIDKFPISRPNLTFSTLTVSNMSPEDSSIYLCSVTGDGNTEAFFGQGTRLTVV.

The chain is built from TRBV24-1 and TRBJ1-5; TRBD1 matches 9 bases. Germline V lookup: CDR1 KGHDR, CDR2 SFDVKD. V trimming: 4 bases; J trimming: 2 bases; junction bases outside the gene matches: 8. The CDR3 sequence is 17 residues long. CDR3 region: CATSDPGTGNGNQPQHF. The CDR3, as DNA: TGTGCCACCAGTGACCCCGGGACAGGGAACGGCAATCAGCCCCAGCATTTT.

The chain combines TRBV24-1 with TRBJ1-5, with D possibly being TRBD1 (5 bases). V lost 5 bases, J lost 9 bases, and 19 bases lay in between. Germline V gene sequence: CDR1 KGHDR, CDR2 SFDVKD. This CDR3 comprises 15 residues. CDR3 DNA sequence: TGTGCCACCAGTGGGGGTTCCGGGCTCGGGGGGCCCCAGCATTTT. Amino acid sequence: CATSGGSGLGGPQHF.

This chain connects TRBV6-5 to TRBJ2-3; perhaps TRBD2 as D (5 bases). The germline V gene has CDR1 MNHEY and CDR2 SVGAGI. The CDR3 totals 13 residues. The V end was cut by 5 bases, the J end by 6 bases, with 12 bases between. The CDR3 DNA reads as TGTGCCAGCAGTAGACTACCAAGGGATACGCAGTATTTT. This translates into CASSRLPRDTQYF.

This chain links TRBV5-1 with TRBJ1-2; 11 bases fit TRBD1. Germline loops: CDR1 SGHRS, CDR2 YFSETQ. Losses at the gene ends were 5 bases for V and 6 bases for J; bases not matched to a gene: 3. CDR3 length: 13 residues. This CDR3 reads CASRVDRGHGYTF. CDR3 DNA sequence: TGCGCCAGCAGGGTGGACAGGGGGCATGGCTACACCTTC.

The CDR3 coding sequence is TGTGCCAGCAGCTTTGAGGCTAGCGCTCAGCCCCAGCATTTT. Translation: CASSFEASAQPQHF. The chain uses TRBV11-2 and TRBJ1-5; no definite D call. Trimming removed 3 bases at V and 6 bases at J, with 12 bases between. There are 14 residues in the CDR3. In germline, CDR1 is SGHAT, CDR2 FQNNGV.

The chain employs TRBV4-3 and TRBJ2-1; 9 bases map to TRBD2. CDR1 is LGHNA and CDR2 is YSLEER in the germline V gene. J gave up 8 bases and V 1 base, and 9 bases lay outside the gene matches. The CDR3 spans 16 residues. In DNA, the CDR3 is TGCGCCAGCAGCCAAGGGGGCGGGGCGGGAGGGTATGAGCAGTTCTTC. It translates to CASSQGGGAGGYEQFF.

The chain uses TRBV6-2 or TRBV6-3 and TRBJ2-4, with D perhaps TRBD2 (6 bases). The CDR3 is made up of 12 amino acids. V gave up 5 bases and J gave up 8 bases, with 10 bases separating them. Germline V CDR1 and CDR2: MNHEY, SVGEGT. The CDR3 sequence: CASSRGFDIQYF. The DNA for the CDR3 is TGTGCCAGCAGTCGGGGGTTTGACATTCAGTACTTC.

V gene TRBV18 combines with J gene TRBJ2-7; TRBD1 is a possible D gene (6 bases). This CDR3 spans 15 amino acids. V was cut by 4 bases and J by 0 bases, with 13 bases left in between. Germline V lookup: CDR1 KGHSH, CDR2 LQKENI. CDR3 region: CASSLTGPPSYEQYV. The CDR3 DNA sequence: TGTGCCAGCTCACTAACAGGGCCACCCTCCTACGAGCAGTACGTC.

This clone was picked up one time. The V and J genes are TRBV6-5 and TRBJ2-4; perhaps TRBD2 as D (5 bases). This CDR3 has 14 amino acids. CDR1 and CDR2 from the germline V gene are MNHEY and SVGAGI. V lost 7 bases and J 1 base, leaving 11 bases between the germline ends. CDR3 in DNA: TGTGCCAGCACCGAGGGAGAGGCCAAAAACATTCAGTACTTC. It translates to CASTEGEAKNIQYF.

The rearrangement uses TRBV12-3 or TRBV12-4 and TRBJ2-5, with D unclear. The CDR3 runs 13 residues. Deletions cut 5 bases from V and 4 bases from J, with 11 bases between. CDR3 nucleotide sequence: TGTGCCAGCAGTCTCCTATCGCTAGAGACCCAGTACTTC. Translation gives CASSLLSLETQYF.

The chain recombines TRBV7-2 with TRBJ2-3; the match to TRBD2 covers 7 bases. After removal of 3 bases from V and 0 bases from J, the junction contained 12 bases not matched to a gene. CDR1 and CDR2 (germline): SGHTA, FQGNSA. The CDR3 is 18 amino acids. The CDR3 is CASSLGGSRLISTDTQYF. The CDR3 coding sequence is TGTGCCAGCAGCTTGGGCGGGAGCCGACTTATTAGCACAGATACGCAGTATTTT.

The V call is TRBV9, the J call TRBJ2-3; 7 bases agree with TRBD1. This CDR3 has 15 residues. Germline CDR1 and CDR2: SGDLS and YYNGEE. The V segment lost 3 bases and the J segment 2 bases; nucleotides outside the gene matches: 6. In nucleotides, the CDR3 is TGTGCCAGCAGCGCACAGACAGGGAACACAGATACGCAGTATTTT. Its protein is CASSAQTGNTDTQYF.

The chain carries TRBV7-2 and TRBJ2-1, with a weak D call TRBD2 (6 bases). The CDR3 spans 15 residues. Germline CDR1 reads SGHTA; CDR2 reads FQGNSA. Trimming stripped 5 bases from V and 5 bases from J, with 16 bases between. CDR3 residues: CASSLRWAGNNEQFF. Written as DNA, the CDR3 is TGTGCCAGCAGCCTCCGCTGGGCGGGAAACAATGAGCAGTTCTTC.

V usage is TRBV19 and J usage is TRBJ2-3, with TRBD2 identical over 7 bases. The CDR3 extends over 14 amino acids. After removal of 4 bases from V and 4 bases from J, the junction contained 5 bases not matched to a gene. Germline CDR1 LNHDA, CDR2 SQIVND (reference sequence). CDR3 region: CASSTGREPDTQYF. The CDR3 DNA reads as TGTGCCAGTAGTACAGGGCGGGAGCCAGATACGCAGTATTTT.